Shown below are 15 T cell receptor beta chains from a single sample sequenced in a study of shared clonotypes between healthy human individuals. This table comes from immunoSEQ multiplex PCR, and its TCRdb copy is limited to in-frame clones, with some not included. The sample yields some 2,100,000 clones, approximately 94% seen once. Sequenced input: naive CD4+ T cells sorted from blood. Subset denoted: CD45RA+ positively selected. These receptor sequences come from a man aged 18-30 years in good health.

The rearrangement joins TRBV4-3 to TRBJ2-1; D gene ambiguous. The germline V gene has CDR1 LGHNA and CDR2 YSLEER. Trimming left V 0 bases short and J 0 bases short, with 6 bases between. This CDR3 comprises 15 residues. In nucleotides, the CDR3 is TGCGCCAGCAGCCAAGACGCTAGCTCCTACAATGAGCAGTTCTTC. It encodes CASSQDASSYNEQFF.

The chain has TRBV4-3 and TRBJ2-7, with TRBD2 identical over 8 bases. This CDR3 spans 16 amino acids. The V and J ends lost 0 bases and 4 bases, in that order; junction bases with no gene match: 8. Germline V lookup: CDR1 LGHNA, CDR2 YSLEER. The CDR3 here is CASSQDRLEREYEQYF. The CDR3 DNA reads TGCGCCAGCAGCCAAGATAGGCTCGAGCGGGAGTACGAGCAGTACTTC.

The chain employs TRBV9 and TRBJ2-2, with D uncertain. This CDR3 has 17 residues. V dropped 0 bases and J dropped 1 base, with 13 bases sitting between them. Germline CDR1 reads SGDLS; CDR2 reads YYNGEE. CDR3 sequence (DNA): TGTGCCAGCAGCGTAGATGCTCTAAAACTGAACACCGGGGAGCTGTTTTTT. Residues: CASSVDALKLNTGELFF.

The rearrangement uses TRBV30 and TRBJ1-2; TRBD1 agrees at 10 bases. V was pared by 3 bases and J by 5 bases, with 3 bases of the junction left unmatched. The CDR3 covers 13 residues. Germline loops: CDR1 GTSNPN, CDR2 SVGIG (reference sequence). CDR3 protein: CAWRGQGPYGYTF. CDR3 nucleotides: TGTGCCTGGAGGGGACAGGGGCCTTATGGCTACACCTTC.

The V call is TRBV5-4, the J call TRBJ1-5; 9 bases agree with TRBD1. Unmatched junction bases numbered 2, after V lost 3 bases and J lost 4 bases. Germline CDR1 SGHNT, CDR2 YYREEE (reference sequence). CDR3 length equals 14 residues. The CDR3 spells CASSSGTGNQPQHF. DNA for the CDR3: TGTGCCAGCAGCTCCGGGACAGGGAATCAGCCCCAGCATTTT.

This chain links TRBV11-2 with TRBJ1-1; no definite D call. Between the trimmed V and J ends, which lost 2 bases and 1 base, there was a span of 17 bases. CDR1 is SGHAT and CDR2 is FQNNGV in the germline V gene. The CDR3 is 17 amino acids. CDR3 loop: CASSLLASFGRNTEAFF. As DNA, the CDR3 is TGTGCCAGCAGCTTATTGGCTTCTTTCGGGAGGAACACTGAAGCTTTCTTT. Supplemented by reference TRBV11-2 and TRBJ1-1, the full variable domain reads EAGVAQSPRYKIIEKRQSVAFWCNPISGHATLYWYQQILGQGPKLLIQFQNNGVVDDSQLPKDRFSAERLKGVDSTLKIQPAKLEDSAVYLCASSLLASFGRNTEAFFGQGTRLTVV.

This clone was found once. The sample has other DNA sequences that encode this CDR3 too. This sequence joins TRBV6-5 and TRBJ2-7; D ambiguous. Trimming left V 5 bases short and J 2 bases short, with 7 bases between. This CDR3 has 12 amino acids. Germline loops: CDR1 MNHEY, CDR2 SVGAGI. The CDR3 loop is CASSRSAYEQYF. The CDR3 DNA is TGTGCCAGCAGTCGGTCAGCCTACGAGCAGTACTTC.

The chain joins TRBV6-1 to TRBJ2-7; TRBD1 matches 7 bases. V was clipped by 7 bases and J by 3 bases; unmatched bases: 3. CDR1 is MNHNS and CDR2 is SASEGT in the germline V gene. The CDR3 length is 12 residues. In nucleotides, the CDR3 is TGTGCCAGCATGGGACAGATCTACGAGCAGTACTTC. It translates to CASMGQIYEQYF.

The CDR3 sequence is CASSYSESGEQYF. Written as DNA, the CDR3 is TGTGCCAGCAGTTATTCCGAGTCGGGCGAGCAGTACTTC. J is TRBJ2-7 and V is TRBV6-5; D unresolved. Germline V lookup: CDR1 MNHEY, CDR2 SVGAGI. The CDR3 is 13 amino acids. Trimming stripped 3 bases from V and 6 bases from J, with 12 bases between.

V and J are TRBV30 and TRBJ1-1, with D tentatively TRBD1 (6 bases). The germline CDR1 and CDR2 sequences are GTSNPN and SVGIG (reference sequence). The CDR3 length is 13 residues. V was shortened by 3 bases and J by 5 bases, with 13 bases between the two germline ends. CDR3 amino acids: CAWRKQGSTEAFF. The CDR3 nucleotides read TGTGCCTGGAGGAAACAGGGTTCTACTGAAGCTTTCTTT.

This clone was recorded a few times. V is TRBV6-1 and J is TRBJ1-1; D gene unclear. The V end was cut by 3 bases, the J end by 6 bases, with 8 bases between. From germline, CDR1 is MNHNS and CDR2 SASEGT. This CDR3 is 12 amino acids long. Written as DNA, the CDR3 is TGTGCCAGCAGTGAGAGACGGTCTGAAGCTTTCTTT. Translation: CASSERRSEAFF.

A remark on this clone: The sample holds other DNA sequences that translate to the same CDR3. V and J are TRBV5-1 and TRBJ1-1; the D is unclear. Germline loops: CDR1 SGHRS, CDR2 YFSETQ. The CDR3 has 15 residues. Trimming left V 4 bases short and J 0 bases short, with 13 bases between. CDR3 nucleotide sequence: TGCGCCAGCAGCCTACGGAGCGGCTTGAACACTGAAGCTTTCTTT. As protein: CASSLRSGLNTEAFF.

The chain uses TRBV29-1 and TRBJ2-5, with TRBD1 identical over 8 bases. The CDR3 is 15 amino acids. V was clipped by 7 bases and J by 3 bases; unmatched bases: 13. The germline CDR1 and CDR2 sequences are SQVTM and ANQGSEA. The CDR3: CSGTPGTGAEETQYF. The DNA for the CDR3 is TGCAGCGGAACCCCCGGGACAGGAGCGGAAGAGACCCAGTACTTC.

This chain links TRBV6-5 with TRBJ2-7, with TRBD1 matching 7 bases. The J segment lost 2 bases and the V segment lost 7 bases, leaving 5 bases of the junction unmatched. The CDR3 covers 13 residues. Germline V gives CDR1 MNHEY, CDR2 SVGAGI. CDR3 nucleotide sequence: TGTGCCAGCAAGGGGGACAGCACCTACGAGCAGTACTTC. The encoded protein is CASKGDSTYEQYF.

With regard to this clone: This same CDR3 is encoded by further DNA sequences in the sample. The genes are TRBV6-1 and TRBJ1-5, with D tentatively TRBD1 (6 bases). V lost 6 bases to trimming and J lost 0 bases, with 12 bases between them. The CDR3 has 15 amino acids. Germline lookup yields CDR1 MNHNS and CDR2 SASEGT. This CDR3 is CASSRGPYSNQPQHF. DNA for the CDR3: TGTGCCAGCAGCAGGGGTCCCTATAGCAATCAGCCCCAGCATTTT.